This T cell receptor (beta chain) stems from a study of OX40 agonist ivuxolimab in advanced cancers. For the study at large: Patients with hepatocellular carcinoma, melanoma, renal cell or head and neck cancer made up the dose-escalation patients.

Cycle 7 day 1, cycle 4 day 1, and baseline were the timepoints at which blood was sampled. As concerns this clone: Its matching antigen is unknown.

Study-level points and caveats: CD8+ T cells averaged more expanded clones than CD4+. Still undetermined is the antigen specificity of the expanded peripheral T cells.

Measured with immunoSEQ multiplex PCR; TCRdb has only the in-frame clones, and not every one. The sample holds around 50,000 clones, about 88% seen once. Germline lookup yields CDR1 SGHTA and CDR2 FQGNSA. The J segment lost 7 bases and the V segment lost 4 bases, leaving 8 bases of the junction unmatched. The CDR3 extends over 14 amino acids. Sample: CD4+ or CD8+ T cells sorted from blood, taken in a trial of the OX40 agonist ivuxolimab. This receptor was identified in an adult with an advanced solid tumor such as melanoma, head and neck, liver or kidney cancer. The chain is built from TRBV7-2 and TRBJ2-7; 9 bases match TRBD1. CDR3 region: CASSSGQGTDEQYF. The CDR3 DNA is TGTGCCAGCAGCTCTGGACAGGGGACTGATGAGCAGTACTTC.